This is a list of T cell receptor beta chains from one sample in a study of blood T cell repertoires in COVID-19. Clones were read by immunoSEQ multiplex PCR, and TCRdb kept only the in-frame ones, dropping some. The sample records about 190,000 clones, about 83% being singletons. Material: peripheral blood. Receptor source: a woman aged 65 to 85 with COVID-19, enrolled during active disease. The CDR3 runs from the conserved cysteine through the conserved F or W. D genes are given only for firm matches. Clone sizes are given selectively: once, few, many, or a class where the clone is expanded.

>.|TRBD2|TRBJ2-7|TRBV11-2
CASSFVRTSGRHEQYF
TGTGCCAGCAGCTTTGTCCGGACTAGCGGGAGGCACGAGCAGTACTTC
>.|.|TRBJ1-1|TRBV11-3
CASSLYNTEAFF
TGTGCCAGCAGCTTATATAACACTGAAGCTTTCTTT
>.|.|TRBJ2-5|TRBV29-1
CSVDGQQETQYF
TGCAGCGTTGACGGACAACAAGAGACCCAGTACTTC
>.|TRBD1|TRBJ1-6|TRBV7-6
CASSLDEGAYSPLHF
TGTGCCAGCAGCTTAGACGAGGGGGCATACTCACCCCTCCACTTT
>.|TRBD2|TRBJ2-3|TRBV5-1
CASSSIGLAGEGTQYF
TGCGCCAGCAGCAGCATAGGACTAGCGGGAGAGGGTACGCAGTATTTT
>.|TRBD2|TRBJ2-1|TRBV15
CATSRALRLAGVSSSYNEQFF
TGTGCCACCAGCAGAGCCCTGAGGCTAGCGGGAGTTTCGAGCTCCTACAATGAGCAGTTCTTC
>.|TRBD1|TRBJ2-4|TRBV28
CASARTGGNIQYF
TGTGCCAGCGCTCGGACAGGGGGAAACATTCAGTACTTC
>few|TRBD1|TRBJ2-2|TRBV11-2
CASSLGPGTGSTGELFF
TGTGCCAGCAGCTTAGGTCCCGGGACAGGGTCCACCGGGGAGCTGTTTTTT
>.|.|TRBJ2-5|TRBV11-1
CASSQLRETQYF
TGTGCCAGCAGCCAACTGCGAGAGACCCAGTACTTC
>.|TRBD1|TRBJ2-7|TRBV5-6
CASSSGTGAVEQYF
TGTGCCAGCTCCAGTGGGACAGGGGCCGTCGAGCAGTACTTC
>many|.|TRBJ2-2|TRBV6-5
CASSLGESGELFF
TGTGCCAGCAGCCTTGGGGAGTCCGGGGAGCTGTTTTTT
>few|.|TRBJ2-7|TRBV3-1/TRBV3-2
CASSQKTSSFKF
TGTGCCAGCAGCCAAAAGACTTCCTCTTTTAAGTTC
>.|.|TRBJ2-3|TRBV14
CASSQGPGSTDTQYF
TGTGCCAGCAGCCAAGGCCCAGGGAGCACAGATACGCAGTATTTT
>.|TRBD2|TRBJ2-2|TRBV25-1
CASSDGAGYTGELFF
TGTGCCAGCAGTGATGGAGCGGGATACACCGGGGAGCTGTTTTTT
>.|TRBD1|TRBJ1-5|TRBV10-3
CAISEQDRNQPQHF
TGTGCCATCAGTGAACAGGACAGGAATCAGCCCCAGCATTTT
>.|TRBD1|TRBJ2-7|TRBV7-2
CASSYLGGQGYEQYF
TGTGCCAGCAGCTACCTCGGTGGACAGGGCTACGAGCAGTACTTC
>.|.|TRBJ1-5|TRBV19
CASSIRTARSNQPQHF
TGTGCCAGTAGTATCCGGACAGCTCGAAGCAATCAGCCCCAGCATTTT
>.|TRBD2|TRBJ2-7|TRBV6-5
CASSRTSGGYYEQYF
TGTGCCAGCAGTCGTACTAGCGGGGGGTACTACGAGCAGTACTTC